The 27 T cell receptor beta chains presented below share a single source sample, sequenced in a study of technical replicates of blood from a handful of donors. TCRdb keeps only in-frame clones here, not all; method: immunoSEQ multiplex PCR. The data show more than 65,000 clones, around 96% seen once. Source material: T cells isolated from PBMCs. The receptors shown here come from a human donor in good health.

The V and J genes are TRBV15 and TRBJ2-3, with D uncertain. Germline V gene data show CDR1 as LNHNV and CDR2 as YYDKDF (reference sequence). There are 13 residues in the CDR3. Trimming pared 4 bases from V and 3 bases from J, leaving 8 bases between. CDR3 residues: CATSMAVTDTQYF. CDR3 coding DNA: TGTGCCACCAGCATGGCAGTGACAGATACGCAGTATTTT. Filled out from reference TRBV15 and TRBJ2-3, the complete variable domain reads DAMVIQNPRYQVTQFGKPVTLSCSQTLNHNVMYWYQQKSSQAPKLLFHYYDKDFNNEADTPDNFQSRRPNTSFCFLDIRSPGLGDTAMYLCATSMAVTDTQYFGPGTRLTVL.

The V call is TRBV25-1, the J call TRBJ1-4; TRBD1 agrees at 9 bases. Germline lookup yields CDR1 MGHDK and CDR2 SYGVNS. There are 14 residues in the CDR3. The V and J ends lost 7 bases and 5 bases, in that order; junction bases with no gene match: 5. The CDR3 DNA is TGTGCCAGCACCGACAGGGGGGACAATGAAAAACTGTTTTTT. Translated, it gives CASTDRGDNEKLFF.

This chain joins TRBV5-6 and TRBJ2-3; 14 nucleotides line up with TRBD2. There are 15 residues in the CDR3. Germline V gene sequence: CDR1 SGHDT, CDR2 YYEEEE. The ends lost 3 bases at V and 8 bases at J; junction bases unmatched: 5. CDR3 sequence (DNA): TGTGCCAGCAGCTCGAAGGGACTAGCGGGAGCTACGCAGTATTTT. Amino acid sequence: CASSSKGLAGATQYF.

This sequence joins TRBV11-3 and TRBJ2-1, with 15 bases fitting TRBD2. Looked up from germline, CDR1 is SGHNT and CDR2 is YENEEA. With 5 bases clipped from V and 12 bases from J, the junction kept 5 bases outside the gene matches. There are 14 residues in the CDR3. In DNA, the CDR3 is TGTGCCAGCAGCGCCGGACTAGCGGGAGGGCCGCAGTTCTTC. Protein product: CASSAGLAGGPQFF.

The chain joins TRBV7-8 to TRBJ2-7, with TRBD2 matching over 7 bases. V trimming: 0 bases; J trimming: 2 bases; junction bases outside the gene matches: 1. The germline V gene encodes CDR1 SGHVS and CDR2 FQNEAQ. This CDR3 region has 14 residues. The CDR3 is CASSLAGGPYEQYF. The CDR3, as DNA: TGTGCCAGCAGCTTAGCGGGAGGGCCCTACGAGCAGTACTTC.

The V and J genes are TRBV4-1 and TRBJ2-2, with 14 bases identical to TRBD2. The junction had 5 bases not matched to a gene; V was cut back by 1 base and J by 4 bases. This CDR3 is 18 amino acids long. Germline V gives CDR1 MGHRA, CDR2 YSYEKL. The CDR3, as DNA: TGCGCCAGCAGCCAAGGGGGACTAGCGGGAGTCGGCACCGGGGAGCTGTTTTTT. This encodes CASSQGGLAGVGTGELFF.

The chain is built from TRBV27 and TRBJ2-7, with D perhaps matching TRBD2 (6 bases). The CDR3 sequence is 13 residues long. Germline V gene lookup returns CDR1 MNHEY and CDR2 SMNVEV (reference sequence). The V end lost 9 bases, the J end lost 0 bases, and 12 bases lay between the germline ends. The CDR3: CASSGGTSYEQYF. The CDR3 region has the DNA TGTGCCAGTTCCGGGGGAACCTCCTACGAGCAGTACTTC.

The chain joins TRBV14 to TRBJ2-5, with 8 positions matching TRBD1. This CDR3 contains 14 residues. Germline V gives CDR1 SGHDN, CDR2 FVKESK. V lost 2 bases and J lost 4; bases outside the gene matches: 3. Here the CDR3 reads CASSQWTGPETQYF. The CDR3 DNA is TGTGCCAGCAGCCAATGGACAGGGCCAGAGACCCAGTACTTC.

This chain joins TRBV4-3 and TRBJ2-2; the D gene is possibly TRBD1 (5 bases). The V end was cut by 4 bases, the J end by 3 bases, with 6 bases between. The length of the CDR3 is 13 residues. CDR1 is LGHNA, CDR2 YSLEER, per germline. The DNA of the CDR3 is TGCGCCAGCAGCCGGACACACACCGGGGAGCTGTTTTTT. Amino acid sequence: CASSRTHTGELFF.

This chain joins TRBV19 and TRBJ2-3, with D unclear. V lost 4 bases, J lost 0 bases, and 11 bases lay in between. Germline lookup yields CDR1 LNHDA and CDR2 SQIVND (reference sequence). There are 15 residues in the CDR3. The CDR3 DNA follows: TGTGCCAGTAGTAAAATAACTTCGAGCACAGATACGCAGTATTTT. Protein product: CASSKITSSTDTQYF.

The J gene is TRBJ2-7, the V gene TRBV7-2; perhaps TRBD1 as D (7 bases). Trimming left V 5 bases short and J 3 bases short, with 11 bases between. Germline V CDR1 and CDR2: SGHTA, FQGNSA. The CDR3 covers 13 residues. CDR3 protein: CASSAQGGYEQYF. The CDR3 region has the DNA TGTGCCAGCAGCGCCCAGGGGGGCTACGAGCAGTACTTC.

The chain has TRBV30 and TRBJ1-3, with TRBD1 identical over 9 bases. CDR3 length: 17 amino acids. V trimming: 1 base; J trimming: 0 bases; junction bases outside the gene matches: 7. Germline assignment: CDR1 GTSNPN and CDR2 SVGIG (reference sequence). The CDR3 DNA reads TGTGCCTGGAGTGGGATATCGGACAGGGGCTCTGGAAACACCATATATTTT. This codes for CAWSGISDRGSGNTIYF.

The chain links TRBV9 to TRBJ1-5; possible D gene TRBD1, 6 bases. The CDR3 has 14 residues. The V gene lost 0 bases and the J gene lost 8 bases, with 12 bases spanning the gap. Germline V gene sequence: CDR1 SGDLS, CDR2 YYNGEE. The CDR3 bases are TGTGCCAGCAGCGTAGAAGGGGGAAAGGAGCCCCAGCATTTT. This gives the protein CASSVEGGKEPQHF. The full variable domain, rest sourced from reference TRBV9 and TRBJ1-5, is DSGVTQTPKHLITATGQRVTLRCSPRSGDLSVYWYQQSLDQGLQFLIQYYNGEERAKGNILERFSAQQFPDLHSELNLSSLELGDSALYFCASSVEGGKEPQHFGDGTRLSIL.

The rearrangement uses TRBV9 and TRBJ2-2; 9 nucleotides match TRBD2. The CDR3 has 16 residues. The germline gives CDR1 SGDLS, CDR2 YYNGEE. With V trimmed by 4 bases and J by 0 bases, 4 bases remained unmatched. CDR3 nucleotide sequence: TGTGCCAGCAGCACCCGGACTAGCGCGAACACCGGGGAGCTGTTTTTT. It codes for CASSTRTSANTGELFF.

For the CDR3, the DNA is TGTGCCAGCTCAACCGGACAGGGAGGGGGTAATCAGCCCCAGCATTTT. The encoded protein is CASSTGQGGGNQPQHF. This chain joins TRBV18 and TRBJ1-5; TRBD1 agrees at 8 bases. This CDR3 has 16 amino acids. The V and J ends lost 5 bases and 4 bases, in that order; junction bases with no gene match: 10. Looked up from germline, CDR1 is KGHSH and CDR2 is LQKENI.

This clone was seen only once. The chain uses TRBV28 and TRBJ1-2; D gene unclear. V was cut by 3 bases and J by 4 bases, with 12 bases left in between. The CDR3 totals 14 residues. Germline CDR1 and CDR2: MDHEN and SYDVKM. The CDR3 DNA reads TGTGCCAGCAGTTTGTGGGGAGAGAGCTATGGCTACACCTTC. Residues: CASSLWGESYGYTF.

The chain uses TRBV5-6 and TRBJ2-1, with D possibly being TRBD1 (6 bases). Germline V gene data show CDR1 as SGHDT and CDR2 as YYEEEE. Trimming took 4 bases from V and 4 from J, leaving 9 bases between them. The CDR3 totals 13 residues. CDR3 region: CASSLGQYNEQFF. CDR3 bases: TGTGCCAGCAGCCTAGGACAGTACAATGAGCAGTTCTTC.

This chain connects TRBV7-8 to TRBJ2-7, with 7 nucleotides matching TRBD2. V lost 3 bases, J lost 3 bases, and 2 bases stayed unmatched. The CDR3 runs 13 residues. From germline, CDR1 is SGHVS and CDR2 FQNEAQ. This CDR3 reads CASSFSSGYEQYF. CDR3 sequence (DNA): TGTGCCAGCAGCTTTTCTAGCGGCTACGAGCAGTACTTC.

The CDR3 coding sequence is TGTGCCAGCAGTTACTATTTAAGGCTTGAAGCGGGATTGGGAGAGACCCAGTACTTC. Translated, it gives CASSYYLRLEAGLGETQYF. The rearrangement joins TRBV6-7 to TRBJ2-5; 7 bases are shared with TRBD2. TRBV6-7 is placed among ORFs of uncertain function. The CDR3 extends over 19 amino acids. After removal of 1 base from V and 4 bases from J, the junction contained 18 bases not matched to a gene.

In DNA form, the CDR3 reads TGCGCCAGCAGCCAGATGGGAGGGGTTCATAGCTCCTACGAGCAGTACTTC. The encoded protein is CASSQMGGVHSSYEQYF. The chain recombines TRBV4-3 with TRBJ2-7; 7 bases line up with TRBD2. Germline V gene lookup returns CDR1 LGHNA and CDR2 YSLEER. Trimming took 3 bases from V and 0 from J; bases not matched to a gene: 11. The CDR3 consists of 17 residues.

The chain joins TRBV11-2 to TRBJ2-7; perhaps TRBD1 as D (5 bases). CDR1 SGHAT and CDR2 FQNNGV come from the germline V gene. The CDR3 contains 11 residues. The V gene lost 6 bases and the J gene lost 4 bases, with 7 bases spanning the gap. In nucleotides, the CDR3 is TGTGCCAGCAGTGGGGCGTACGAGCAGTACTTC. It specifies CASSGAYEQYF.

The genes are TRBV7-9 and TRBJ2-3; 10 bases agree with TRBD1. The V segment lost 5 bases and the J segment 2 bases; nucleotides outside the gene matches: 4. Per the germline V gene, CDR1 is SEHNR and CDR2 is FQNEAQ (reference sequence). CDR3 length: 15 amino acids. CDR3 DNA: TGTGCCAGCAGCAGACAGGGGGCCCCCACAGATACGCAGTATTTT. This encodes CASSRQGAPTDTQYF.

The chain joins TRBV25-1 to TRBJ1-4; a possible D gene is TRBD1 (5 bases). The germline CDR1 and CDR2 sequences are MGHDK and SYGVNS. The CDR3 runs to 16 residues. V lost 1 base and J lost 5, with 14 bases in between. CDR3 protein: CASSEWVGGKNEKLFF. In nucleotides, the CDR3 is TGTGCCAGCAGTGAATGGGTCGGGGGAAAAAATGAAAAACTGTTTTTT.

This chain uses TRBV4-2 with TRBJ1-5; D is ambiguous. Trimming removed 0 bases from V and 6 bases from J, with 9 bases in between. CDR1 and CDR2 (germline): LGHNA, YNFKEQ. The CDR3 is 14 residues long. The CDR3: CASSQDRGAQPQHF. In DNA form, the CDR3 reads TGTGCCAGCAGCCAAGATCGGGGAGCTCAGCCCCAGCATTTT.

The chain employs TRBV6-5 and TRBJ1-2; tentative D call: TRBD1 (6 bases). Germline values: CDR1 MNHEY, CDR2 SVGAGI. The CDR3 loop spans 14 amino acids. Trimming took 2 bases from V and 4 from J, leaving 11 bases between them. Written as DNA, the CDR3 is TGTGCCAGCAGTTACGACAGGAGACCCTATGGCTACACCTTC. It specifies CASSYDRRPYGYTF.

The chain recombines TRBV6-5 with TRBJ2-5; 7 positions match TRBD2. This CDR3 is built from 16 residues. V lost 1 base to trimming and J lost 7 bases; unmatched junction nucleotides: 12. Germline values: CDR1 MNHEY, CDR2 SVGAGI. The CDR3 spells CASSYFSSGMLGTQYF. The CDR3 nucleotides are TGTGCCAGCAGTTACTTTTCTAGCGGCATGCTCGGGACCCAGTACTTC.

The V gene is TRBV11-3, the J gene TRBJ2-1; the match to TRBD2 covers 9 bases. Germline lookup yields CDR1 SGHNT and CDR2 YENEEA. This CDR3 is built from 16 residues. V shed 5 bases and J 6 bases; nucleotides not matched to a gene: 11. This CDR3 is CASSPGEREVGNEQFF. As DNA, the CDR3 is TGTGCCAGCAGCCCTGGGGAGCGGGAGGTGGGCAATGAGCAGTTCTTC.